The rows below give T cell receptor beta chains drawn from one sample of a study of shared clonotypes between healthy human individuals. The repertoire was sequenced with immunoSEQ multiplex PCR; TCRdb's copy has only in-frame clones and lacks some. In the table there are 170,000 or so clones, 65% to 80% of which are singletons. Sequencing was done on a sample of memory CD4+ T cells sorted from blood. These receptors originate from a man aged 25-40 years in good health. Both conserved end residues are part of each CDR3. The order of the fields is V gene, clone size, J gene, D gene, CDR3 protein, CDR3 DNA. D genes are given only for firm matches. Some rows mark clone size as missing; the rest say once, few, many or name a class of expanded clone.

>TRBV5-1|-|TRBJ2-3|-
CASSLVSSSTDTQYF
TGCGCCAGCAGCTTGGTGAGCTCTAGCACAGATACGCAGTATTTT
>TRBV11-2|-|TRBJ2-7|TRBD2
CASRPISGRSYEQYF
TGTGCCAGCAGACCAATAAGCGGGAGGTCCTACGAGCAGTACTTC
>TRBV11-2|few|TRBJ2-5|-
CASSSRTALSQYF
TGTGCCAGCAGCTCCAGGACAGCTTTGTCCCAGTACTTC
>TRBV2|-|TRBJ2-1|TRBD2
CASKPTGSGNSYNEQFF
TGTGCCAGCAAACCCACCGGGAGCGGGAACTCCTACAATGAGCAGTTCTTC
>TRBV6-1|-|TRBJ2-2|TRBD2
CASSEHPGGTGELFF
TGTGCCAGCAGTGAACATCCCGGGGGGACCGGGGAGCTGTTTTTT
>TRBV7-2|few|TRBJ1-5|-
CASSIRGNQPQHF
TGTGCCAGCAGCATCAGGGGCAATCAGCCCCAGCATTTT
>TRBV6-6|few|TRBJ2-7|-
CASRDGGYEQYF
TGTGCCAGCAGGGATGGCGGCTACGAGCAGTACTTC
>TRBV28|-|TRBJ1-1|TRBD1
CASSWDRQAFF
TGTGCCAGCAGTTGGGACAGGCAAGCTTTCTTT
>TRBV6-6|-|TRBJ2-5|-
CASRKGLRNSQETQYF
TGTGCCAGCAGGAAAGGACTGCGAAACAGCCAAGAGACCCAGTACTTC
>TRBV25-1|once|TRBJ2-5|-
CASSETHTGRETQYF
TGTGCCAGCAGTGAAACTCATACAGGGAGGGAGACCCAGTACTTC
>TRBV29-1|-|TRBJ2-1|TRBD2
CSVEGLVTGGNEQFF
TGCAGCGTTGAGGGACTAGTGACCGGGGGCAATGAGCAGTTCTTC
>TRBV6-1|few|TRBJ2-7|TRBD1
CASSGGRTGVYEQYF
TGTGCCAGCAGTGGAGGAAGGACAGGGGTTTACGAGCAGTACTTC
>TRBV5-5|-|TRBJ1-3|TRBD1
CASSRTRPQGGNTIYF
TGTGCCAGCAGCAGAACAAGGCCACAGGGGGGAAACACCATATATTTT
>TRBV7-9|-|TRBJ2-5|-
CASSLRGYEETQYF
TGTGCCAGCAGCTTACGGGGATATGAAGAGACCCAGTACTTC
>TRBV2|-|TRBJ1-2|TRBD1
CASSETGAANYGYTF
TGTGCCAGCAGTGAGACAGGGGCCGCTAACTATGGCTACACCTTC
>TRBV29-1|-|TRBJ1-2|TRBD1
CSAGGQNYGYTF
TGCAGCGCCGGGGGACAGAACTATGGCTACACCTTC
>TRBV11-3|few|TRBJ1-4|-
CASTEALIPNEKLFF
TGTGCCAGCACCGAGGCGCTGATTCCTAATGAAAAACTGTTTTTT
>TRBV7-2|-|TRBJ1-1|-
CASSEVTEAFF
TGTGCCAGCAGCGAGGTAACTGAAGCTTTCTTT
>TRBV29-1|-|TRBJ2-2|TRBD2
CSVDAGGNLGELFF
TGCAGCGTTGACGCGGGAGGGAACCTCGGGGAGCTGTTTTTT
>TRBV11-2|-|TRBJ2-7|-
CASSLVHSSYEQYF
TGTGCCAGCAGCTTAGTCCATAGCTCCTACGAGCAGTACTTC
>TRBV5-1|few|TRBJ1-3|-
CASTLGGSGNTIYF
TGCGCCAGCACACTTGGGGGTTCTGGAAACACCATATATTTT
>TRBV5-6|-|TRBJ2-7|-
CASSFEAYEQYF
TGTGCCAGCAGCTTCGAAGCTTACGAGCAGTACTTC
>TRBV11-2|-|TRBJ2-1|TRBD2
CASSLSRASGRAGEQFF
TGTGCCAGCAGTCTTTCCCGGGCTAGCGGGAGGGCTGGAGAGCAGTTCTTC
>TRBV7-6|-|TRBJ1-5|-
CASRSPGRGYSNQPQHF
TGTGCCAGCCGAAGTCCAGGGAGGGGGTATAGCAATCAGCCCCAGCATTTT
>TRBV11-2|-|TRBJ1-5|-
CASSLVGGPQHF
TGTGCCAGCAGCTTAGTGGGGGGGCCCCAGCATTTT
>TRBV5-4|-|TRBJ1-2|-
CASSLIDSINYGYTF
TGTGCCAGCAGCTTGATAGACTCTATTAACTATGGCTACACCTTC
>TRBV2|once|TRBJ2-1|TRBD2
CASERQLAPHNEQFF
TGTGCCAGCGAGAGGCAACTAGCGCCCCACAATGAGCAGTTCTTC
>TRBV2|-|TRBJ1-1|-
CASSEDMGSAFF
TGTGCCAGCAGTGAAGACATGGGGTCGGCTTTCTTT
>TRBV6-1|-|TRBJ1-5|-
CASSNNWGTLQPQHF
TGTGCCAGCAGCAACAACTGGGGAACTCTCCAGCCCCAGCATTTT
>TRBV6-1|few|TRBJ1-2|TRBD1
CASSEGTGYGYTF
TGTGCCAGCAGTGAGGGGACAGGTTATGGCTACACCTTC
>TRBV13|-|TRBJ2-1|-
CASSPGTIAAEQFF
TGTGCCAGCAGCCCCGGGACCATCGCGGCTGAGCAGTTCTTC